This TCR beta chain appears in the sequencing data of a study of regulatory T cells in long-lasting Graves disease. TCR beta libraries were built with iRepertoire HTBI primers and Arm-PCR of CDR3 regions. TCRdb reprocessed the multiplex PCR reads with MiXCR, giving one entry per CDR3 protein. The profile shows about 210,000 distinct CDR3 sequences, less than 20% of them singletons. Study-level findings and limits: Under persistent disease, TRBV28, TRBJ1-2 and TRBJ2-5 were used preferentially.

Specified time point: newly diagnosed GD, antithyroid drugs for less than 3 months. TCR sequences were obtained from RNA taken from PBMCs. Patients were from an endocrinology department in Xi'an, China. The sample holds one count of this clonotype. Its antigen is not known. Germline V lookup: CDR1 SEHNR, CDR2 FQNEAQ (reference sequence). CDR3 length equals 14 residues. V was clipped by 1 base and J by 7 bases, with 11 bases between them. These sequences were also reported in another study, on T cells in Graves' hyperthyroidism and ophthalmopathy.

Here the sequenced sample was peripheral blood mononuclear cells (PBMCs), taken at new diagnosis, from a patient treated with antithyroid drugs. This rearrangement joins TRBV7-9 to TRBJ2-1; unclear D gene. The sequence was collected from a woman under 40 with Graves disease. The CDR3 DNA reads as TGTGCCAGCAGCTTAGTGACTGACGCTAATGAGCAGTTCTTC. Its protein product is CASSLVTDANEQFF.